One sample yielded the 22 T cell receptor beta chains listed below, sequenced in a study of identical twins. In TCRdb, the 5' RACE reads were re-called with MiXCR into one record per CDR3 protein. The sample holds about 570,000 distinct CDR3 sequences, nearly 10% seen once. This same sample was also taken into another study, of yellow fever vaccine responses in identical twins.

Sequenced sample: PBMCs. Receptor source: a young woman in good health.

This clonotype came up many times. DNA of the CDR3: TGTGCCATCAGTGGGGGACAGGGGGCGAATACGCAGTATTTT. Residues: CAISGGQGANTQYF. This rearrangement joins TRBV10-3 to TRBJ2-3, with TRBD1 matching 12 bases. Germline values: CDR1 ENHRY, CDR2 SYGVKD. V lost 4 bases, J lost 7 bases, and 3 bases stayed unmatched. The CDR3 sequence is 14 residues long.

The chain recombines TRBV28 with TRBJ2-5; tentative D call: TRBD1 (6 bases). Trimming shortened V by 3 bases and J by 11 bases, and 16 bases separated the two germline ends. CDR1 is MDHEN and CDR2 is SYDVKM in the germline V gene. The CDR3 extends over 13 amino acids. Written as DNA, the CDR3 is TGTGCCAGCAGTTTCGACAGGCCCGGGGTTCAGTACTTC. Protein: CASSFDRPGVQYF.

The V gene is TRBV7-2, the J gene TRBJ2-1, with D maybe TRBD1 (6 bases). Per germline, CDR1 SGHTA and CDR2 FQGNSA. Trimming took 5 bases from V and 5 from J, leaving 13 bases between them. The CDR3 covers 14 residues. For the CDR3, the DNA is TGTGCCAGCAGCCCAGGACAGATACACAATGAGCAGTTCTTC. It encodes CASSPGQIHNEQFF.

The chain couples TRBV5-1 to TRBJ2-2, with TRBD1 identical over 7 bases. CDR1 and CDR2 from the germline V gene are SGHRS and YFSETQ. The ends lost 6 bases at V and 9 bases at J; junction bases unmatched: 11. The CDR3 is 14 residues long. CDR3 amino acids: CASTTGTAIRELFF. The CDR3 DNA is TGCGCCAGCACCACCGGGACAGCTATTCGGGAGCTGTTTTTT.

The table lists this clonotype with many counts. V gene TRBV14 combines with J gene TRBJ2-1; the D gene is possibly TRBD1 (6 bases). CDR1 is SGHDN and CDR2 is FVKESK in the germline V gene. There are 19 residues in the CDR3. Trimming pared 0 bases from V and 0 bases from J, leaving 18 bases between. CDR3 nucleotide sequence: TGTGCCAGCAGCCAAGATCTTCTTTCAGGCAGGGGCTCCTACAATGAGCAGTTCTTC. Translating it yields CASSQDLLSGRGSYNEQFF.

This clonotype showed up many times. The genes are TRBV7-9 and TRBJ2-4, with 7 bases identical to TRBD1. The CDR3 runs to 15 residues. J gave up 4 bases and V 0 bases, and 3 bases lay outside the gene matches. The germline CDR1 and CDR2 sequences are SEHNR and FQNEAQ (reference sequence). The DNA of the CDR3 is TGTGCCAGCAGCTTAGCCGGGACAGATAAAAACATTCAGTACTTC. Protein: CASSLAGTDKNIQYF. Full variable domain (missing parts from reference TRBV7-9 and TRBJ2-4): DTGVSQNPRHKITKRGQNVTFRCDPISEHNRLYWYRQTLGQGPEFLTYFQNEAQLEKSRLLSDRFSAERPKGSFSTLEIQRTEQGDSAMYLCASSLAGTDKNIQYFGAGTRLSVL.

J is TRBJ2-3 and V is TRBV2; weak D call: TRBD2 (6 bases). Trimming removed 4 bases at V and 0 bases at J, with 14 bases between. In germline, CDR1 is SNHLY, CDR2 FYNNEI. The CDR3 length is 16 residues. CDR3 protein: CASSGEEGLSTDTQYF. In DNA form, the CDR3 reads TGTGCCAGCAGTGGAGAGGAGGGCCTTAGCACAGATACGCAGTATTTT.

This clonotype was observed many times. The chain couples TRBV11-2 to TRBJ2-2, with D unresolved. Trimming stripped 5 bases from V and 0 bases from J, with 22 bases between. The CDR3 is 19 amino acids. Germline V CDR1 and CDR2: SGHAT, FQNNGV. CDR3 coding DNA: TGTGCCAGCAGCAAGTTCGGTATAGGGATAAACGCGAACACCGGGGAGCTGTTTTTT. The encoded protein is CASSKFGIGINANTGELFF.

This clonotype was seen many times. The J gene is TRBJ2-1, the V gene TRBV20-1; D may correspond to TRBD1 or TRBD2 (6 bases each). The CDR3 length is 15 residues. V gave up 1 base and J gave up 9 bases, with 19 bases separating them. The germline gives CDR1 DFQATT, CDR2 SNEGSKA (reference sequence). In DNA form, the CDR3 reads TGCAGTGCTAGAGCGACACTAGCAGGGGATTCTGAGCAGTTCTTC. The encoded protein is CSARATLAGDSEQFF.

This clonotype was seen more than once but under ten times. The J gene is TRBJ2-7, the V gene TRBV30; TRBD1 matches at 9 bases. Germline CDR1 reads GTSNPN; CDR2 reads SVGIG (reference sequence). The junction had 8 bases not matched to a gene; V was cut back by 3 bases and J by 8 bases. The CDR3 contains 13 residues. Here the CDR3 reads CAWSGGQGSKQYF. The CDR3 nucleotides read TGTGCCTGGAGCGGGGGACAGGGAAGCAAGCAGTACTTC.

The V call is TRBV7-2, the J call TRBJ2-6; D perhaps matches TRBD2 (5 bases). Germline-derived CDR1 and CDR2 are SGHTA and FQGNSA. V gave up 2 bases and J gave up 3 bases, with 8 bases separating them. The CDR3 is 15 residues long. The CDR3 is CASSLPGVGANVLTF. CDR3 nucleotide sequence: TGTGCCAGCAGCTTACCCGGGGTTGGGGCCAACGTCCTGACTTTC.

This clonotype was seen repeatedly, ten times or more. CDR3 in amino acids: CSASLGTANVLTF. In nucleotides, the CDR3 is TGCAGTGCTAGTCTGGGGACGGCCAACGTCCTGACTTTC. The rearrangement links TRBV20-1 to TRBJ2-6, with D perhaps matching TRBD1 or TRBD2 (5 bases each). The germline CDR1 and CDR2 sequences are DFQATT and SNEGSKA (reference sequence). CDR3 length: 13 amino acids. Trimming shortened V by 3 bases and J by 6 bases, and 9 bases separated the two germline ends.

The chain joins TRBV15 to TRBJ1-2; D unclear. CDR1 LNHNV and CDR2 YYDKDF come from the germline V gene (reference sequence). V dropped 8 bases and J dropped 5 bases, with 12 bases sitting between them. This CDR3 has 12 amino acids. CDR3 coding DNA: TGTGCCACCCGAGTCGGGGAGTATGGCTACACCTTC. It yields the protein CATRVGEYGYTF.

This clonotype was counted at least ten times. The chain joins TRBV5-1 to TRBJ2-7; 8 bases match TRBD1. The junction had 15 bases not matched to a gene; V was cut back by 0 bases and J by 1 base. The CDR3 is 19 residues long. Germline lookup yields CDR1 SGHRS and CDR2 YFSETQ. The chain's CDR3 is CASSLGSTRNRGESYEQYF. As DNA, the CDR3 is TGCGCCAGCAGCTTGGGCTCAACCCGAAACAGGGGGGAATCCTACGAGCAGTACTTC.

This rearrangement joins TRBV20-1 to TRBJ2-7, with TRBD1 matching 8 bases. J gave up 0 bases and V 2 bases, and 6 bases lay outside the gene matches. In germline, CDR1 is DFQATT, CDR2 SNEGSKA (reference sequence). The CDR3 contains 15 residues. CDR3 sequence reads: CSARPTGAYSYEQYF. CDR3 in DNA: TGCAGTGCTAGACCGACAGGGGCCTACTCCTACGAGCAGTACTTC.

The V and J genes are TRBV14 and TRBJ2-7; D not certain. Per the germline V gene, CDR1 is SGHDN and CDR2 is FVKESK. The V end was cut by 2 bases, the J end by 5 bases, with 13 bases between. The CDR3 loop spans 14 amino acids. CDR3 bases: TGTGCCAGCAGCCAACGCCCCCAAAGCCACGAGCAGTACTTC. It specifies CASSQRPQSHEQYF.

This clonotype occurred many times. J is TRBJ2-2 and V is TRBV20-1, with 9 bases that match TRBD2. The CDR3 covers 15 residues. Germline-derived CDR1 and CDR2 are DFQATT and SNEGSKA (reference sequence). V lost 1 base to trimming and J lost 3 bases; unmatched junction nucleotides: 3. CDR3 region: CSARVGGRDTGELFF. The CDR3 nucleotides are TGCAGTGCTAGAGTAGGCGGGAGGGACACCGGGGAGCTGTTTTTT.

V and J are TRBV5-1 and TRBJ2-5, with 10 positions matching TRBD1. CDR3 length: 17 amino acids. CDR1 is SGHRS, CDR2 YFSETQ, per germline. After removal of 4 bases from V and 0 bases from J, the junction contained 9 bases not matched to a gene. The CDR3 reads CASSRKGQGIYQETQYF. CDR3 bases: TGCGCCAGCAGCCGGAAGGGACAGGGGATTTACCAAGAGACCCAGTACTTC.

This rearrangement joins TRBV28 to TRBJ2-2; maybe TRBD2 (6 bases). The CDR3 contains 15 residues. Germline CDR1 is MDHEN and CDR2 is SYDVKM. The ends were cut back, 3 bases at V and 4 bases at J, with 12 bases in the middle. The CDR3 DNA reads TGTGCCAGCAGTTTGAGCGTCGGGGGCACCGGGGAGCTGTTTTTT. Translation gives CASSLSVGGTGELFF.

This clonotype was detected a few times. The chain is built from TRBV7-2 and TRBJ2-3; D might be TRBD1 (6 bases). This CDR3 region has 15 residues. Germline loops: CDR1 SGHTA, CDR2 FQGNSA. The V and J ends lost 1 base and 4 bases respectively, with 12 bases between them. The CDR3 is CASSLGGQGPDTQYF. The CDR3 DNA is TGTGCCAGCAGCTTAGGGGGGCAGGGTCCAGATACGCAGTATTTT.

This clonotype was picked up many times. The rearrangement uses TRBV10-2 and TRBJ1-4; D gene ambiguous. This CDR3 region has 17 residues. CDR1 is WSHSY and CDR2 is SAAADI in the germline V gene. Trimming left V 2 bases short and J 4 bases short, with 17 bases between. In nucleotides, the CDR3 is TGCGCCAGCAGTGAGAGGCAGGCGGGAAGGTATAATGAAAAACTGTTTTTT. Protein sequence: CASSERQAGRYNEKLFF.

V is TRBV15 and J is TRBJ2-7; no clear D. The germline V gene has CDR1 LNHNV and CDR2 YYDKDF (reference sequence). Trimming took off 0 bases at V and 4 bases at J, with 10 bases between the two ends. The CDR3 spans 14 residues. The CDR3 spells CATSRERSLYEQYF. CDR3 DNA: TGTGCCACCAGCAGAGAGCGGAGCTTATACGAGCAGTACTTC.